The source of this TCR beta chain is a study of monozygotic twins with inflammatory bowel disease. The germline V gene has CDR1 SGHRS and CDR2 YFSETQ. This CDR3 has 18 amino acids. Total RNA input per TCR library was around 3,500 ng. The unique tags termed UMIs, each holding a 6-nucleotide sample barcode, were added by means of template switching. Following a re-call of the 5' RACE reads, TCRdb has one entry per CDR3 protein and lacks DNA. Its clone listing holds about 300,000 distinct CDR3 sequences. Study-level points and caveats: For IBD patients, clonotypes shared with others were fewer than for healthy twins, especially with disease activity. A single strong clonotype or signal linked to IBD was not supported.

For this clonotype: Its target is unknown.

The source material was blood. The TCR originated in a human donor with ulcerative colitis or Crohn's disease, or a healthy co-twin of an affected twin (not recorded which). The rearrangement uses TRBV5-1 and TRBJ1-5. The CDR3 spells CASSPWGGGDFSNQPQHF.